This T cell receptor beta chain was recorded in a study of T cells in Graves' hyperthyroidism and ophthalmopathy. Newly diagnosed hyperthyroidism patients aged 18 to 65 years had disease lasting under 2 months. After removal of 5 bases from V and 5 bases from J, the junction contained 9 bases not matched to a gene. Germline V lookup: CDR1 LNHNV, CDR2 YYDKDF (reference sequence). The CDR3 length is 15 residues. Using RNA transcripts as the source, TCR beta CDR3 regions were amplified. During a first-round RT-PCR of the TCR CDR3, the HTBI primer set was used. A single record per CDR3 protein comes from TCRdb applying MiXCR to the multiplex PCR reads. This sample has around 600,000 distinct CDR3 sequences, with 15% to 17% found just once.

What was sequenced was blood. The rearrangement joins TRBV15 to TRBJ2-1; 7 bases agree with TRBD2. The clonotype comes from a woman between 25 and 40 years old with Graves' hyperthyroidism. Here the CDR3 reads CATSPWGGVDNEQFF. The CDR3 nucleotides read TGTGCCACCAGCCCATGGGGGGGAGTGGACAATGAGCAGTTCTTC. The full variable domain, completed using reference TRBV15 and TRBJ2-1, is DAMVIQNPRYQVTQFGKPVTLSCSQTLNHNVMYWYQQKSSQAPKLLFHYYDKDFNNEADTPDNFQSRRPNTSFCFLDIRSPGLGDTAMYLCATSPWGGVDNEQFFGPGTRLTVL.